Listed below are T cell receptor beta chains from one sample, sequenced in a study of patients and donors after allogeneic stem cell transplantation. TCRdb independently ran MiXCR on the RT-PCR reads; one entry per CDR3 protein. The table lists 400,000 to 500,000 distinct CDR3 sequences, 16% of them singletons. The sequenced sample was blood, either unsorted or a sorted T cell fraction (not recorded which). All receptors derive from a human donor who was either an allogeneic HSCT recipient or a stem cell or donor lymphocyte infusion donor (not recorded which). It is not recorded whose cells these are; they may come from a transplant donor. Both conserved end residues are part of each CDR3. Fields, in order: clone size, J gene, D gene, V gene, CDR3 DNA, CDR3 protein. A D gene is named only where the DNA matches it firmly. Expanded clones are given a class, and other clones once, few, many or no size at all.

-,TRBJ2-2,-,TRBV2,TGTGCCAGCAGTGGTTGGGTAGGCGGCACCGGGGAGCTGTTTTTT,CASSGWVGGTGELFF
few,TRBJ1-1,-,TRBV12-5,TGTGCTAGTGGTCCAGGACAGAACATGAACACTGAAGCTTTCTTT,CASGPGQNMNTEAFF
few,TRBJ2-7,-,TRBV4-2,TGTGCCAGCAGCCCGGACTATAAAGGGTCCGAGCAGTACTTC,CASSPDYKGSEQYF
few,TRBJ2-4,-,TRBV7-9,TGTGCCAGCACTCTGGAAACTCAGTACTTC,CASTLETQYF
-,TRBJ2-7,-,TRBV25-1,TGTGCCAGCAGTCGGGGTTCTTTCAACGAGCAGTACTTC,CASSRGSFNEQYF
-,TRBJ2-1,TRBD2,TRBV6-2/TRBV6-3,TGTGCCAGCAGATGGACTAGCGGGGGCGCCTCCTACAATGAGCAGTTCTTC,CASRWTSGGASYNEQFF
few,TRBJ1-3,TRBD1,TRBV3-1,TGTGCCAGCAGCCCTCGGGACAGGGGAAACACCATATATTTT,CASSPRDRGNTIYF
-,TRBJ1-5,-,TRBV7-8,TGTGCCAGCAGCTCAGTCTCCGCAGGGTATCCGGGGCAGCCCCAGCATTTT,CASSSVSAGYPGQPQHF
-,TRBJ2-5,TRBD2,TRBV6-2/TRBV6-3,TGTGCCAGCAGCACTAGCGCGACCCAGTACTTC,CASSTSATQYF
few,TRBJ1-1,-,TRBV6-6,TGTGCCAGCAGTTACTCGGGTGGTTCTGAAGCTTTCTTT,CASSYSGGSEAFF
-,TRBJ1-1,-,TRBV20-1,TGCAGTGCTAGTGGGGATCGTAAGGAAGCTTTCTTT,CSASGDRKEAFF
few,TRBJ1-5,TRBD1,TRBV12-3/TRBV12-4,TGTGCCAGCAGTTTAAGAGGGGGCGAACAGCCCCAGCATTTT,CASSLRGGEQPQHF
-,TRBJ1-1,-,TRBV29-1,TGCAGCGTTGAAGCAAGTACTGAAGCTTTCTTT,CSVEASTEAFF
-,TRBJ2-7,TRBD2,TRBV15,TGTGCCACCAGGGCGACGGGAGGGCCCTACGAGCAGTACTTC,CATRATGGPYEQYF
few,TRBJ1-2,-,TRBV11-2,TGTGCCAGCAGCCAGGACGGCCTCTATGGCTACACCTTC,CASSQDGLYGYTF
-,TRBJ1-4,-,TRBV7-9,TGTGCCAGCAGCTTAGGCTACCTAGAAAAACTGTTTTTT,CASSLGYLEKLFF
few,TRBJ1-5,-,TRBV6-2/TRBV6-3,TGTGCCAGCGGCGATCCTGGTGAATCGCATCAGCCCCAGCATTTT,CASGDPGESHQPQHF
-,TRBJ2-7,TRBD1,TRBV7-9,TGTGCCAGCAGCTTACCCGGGACAGGGCGCAACGAGCAGTACTTC,CASSLPGTGRNEQYF
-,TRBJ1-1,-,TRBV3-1,TGTGCCAGCAGCCCTATCTACACGGACACTGAAGCTTTCTTT,CASSPIYTDTEAFF
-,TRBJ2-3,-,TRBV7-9,TGTGCCAGCAGCTCCGGACTCATATCGGCAGATACGCAGTATTTT,CASSSGLISADTQYF
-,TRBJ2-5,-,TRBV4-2,TGTGCCAGCAGCCCCCCTAGTAGGCAAGAGACCCAGTACTTC,CASSPPSRQETQYF
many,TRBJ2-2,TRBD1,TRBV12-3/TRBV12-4,TGTGCCAGCAAGTACAGGGGGCGCGACGGGGAGCTGTTTTTT,CASKYRGRDGELFF